Shown below are 14 T cell receptor beta chains from a single sample sequenced in a study of Ad26.COV2.S vaccination and SARS-CoV-2 variants. This table comes from immunoSEQ multiplex PCR, and its TCRdb copy is limited to in-frame clones, with some not included. The sample lists 300,000 to 350,000 clones, about 86% occurring once. Treatment reported: approximately 18 received Ad26.COV2.S at low or high dose, single or two shots; several received placebo; per-sample allocation not given. Sampling was performed 63 days after the first vaccine or placebo injection. The sequenced sample was peripheral blood, obtained in a trial of Ad26.COV2.S vaccine versus placebo. The receptors originated from a person between 18 and 65 years old who received the Ad26.COV2.S COVID-19 vaccine or a placebo.

V is TRBV10-3 and J is TRBJ2-5, with 10 bases that match TRBD2. CDR3 length: 14 residues. CDR1 and CDR2 from the germline V gene are ENHRY and SYGVKD. The J segment lost 3 bases and the V segment lost 4 bases, leaving 2 bases of the junction unmatched. CDR3 sequence (DNA): TGTGCCATCAGTGGGACTAGCGGAAAAGAGACCCAGTACTTC. Translation gives CAISGTSGKETQYF.

This chain connects TRBV20-1 to TRBJ2-7, with 12 bases matching TRBD2. CDR1 DFQATT and CDR2 SNEGSKA come from the germline V gene (reference sequence). The J segment lost 2 bases and the V segment lost 3 bases, leaving 11 bases of the junction unmatched. This CDR3 has 17 amino acids. The CDR3 DNA reads TGCAGTGCTAGTTATGTTGGGACTAGCGGGCCTACCTACGAGCAGTACTTC. Protein product: CSASYVGTSGPTYEQYF.

This rearrangement joins TRBV4-3 to TRBJ2-3; D might be TRBD1 (6 bases). CDR1 and CDR2 from the germline V gene are LGHNA and YSLEER. The CDR3 loop spans 15 amino acids. Trimming took off 0 bases at V and 3 bases at J, with 10 bases between the two ends. The CDR3, as DNA: TGCGCCAGCAGCCAAGACCTAACAGGGACAGATACGCAGTATTTT. Translation: CASSQDLTGTDTQYF.

The chain joins TRBV10-1 to TRBJ2-2, with TRBD1 matching over 7 bases. This CDR3 comprises 16 residues. Looked up from germline, CDR1 is WNHNN and CDR2 is SYGVQD (reference sequence). The ends lost 4 bases at V and 5 bases at J; junction bases unmatched: 10. For the CDR3, the DNA is TGCGCCAGCAGTGCCCACCGGGACAGAGAGACCGGGGAGCTGTTTTTT. The encoded protein is CASSAHRDRETGELFF.

This sequence joins TRBV5-4 and TRBJ1-2; tentative D call: TRBD1 (6 bases). The CDR3 spans 15 residues. V lost 5 bases, J lost 2 bases, and 16 bases lay in between. In germline, CDR1 is SGHNT, CDR2 YYREEE (reference sequence). The CDR3 DNA sequence: TGTGCCAGCAGGGCGATTGAGGGGGGCAACTATGGCTACACCTTC. This codes for CASRAIEGGNYGYTF.

For this clone: Other DNA sequences in the sample encode the same CDR3. V usage is TRBV19 and J usage is TRBJ1-1; 8 nucleotides align to TRBD1. The CDR3 consists of 13 residues. Per the germline V gene, CDR1 is LNHDA and CDR2 is SQIVND (reference sequence). The V gene end was trimmed by 6 bases and the J gene end by 4 bases; junction bases not matched to a gene: 4. The CDR3 bases are TGTGCCAGTAGCCTAACAGGGGGCACTGAAGCTTTCTTT. As protein: CASSLTGGTEAFF.

The J gene is TRBJ2-3, the V gene TRBV21-1; the table's D call, TRBD2, has no DNA check behind it. TRBV21-1 constitutes a pseudogene. The CDR3 runs to 18 residues. DNA for the CDR3: TGTGCCAGCAAGCCGGGACTAGCGGGGGGGGACGACACAGATACGCAGTATTTT. Translated: CASKPGLAGGDDTDTQYF.

V and J are TRBV7-8 and TRBJ2-2, with 10 nucleotides matching TRBD2. The V gene end was trimmed by 5 bases and the J gene end by 6 bases; junction bases not matched to a gene: 18. The CDR3 is 19 residues long. The germline gives CDR1 SGHVS, CDR2 FQNEAQ. The CDR3 coding sequence is TGTGCCAGCAGCGAAACCTTAGCGGGGGGCCGCTCCTCGGCCGGGGAGCTGTTTTTT. It codes for CASSETLAGGRSSAGELFF.

This rearrangement joins TRBV5-1 to TRBJ2-1, with D possibly matching TRBD2 (6 bases). This CDR3 is built from 16 residues. V lost 5 bases, J lost 1 base, and 16 bases lay in between. Germline-derived CDR1 and CDR2 are SGHRS and YFSETQ. The CDR3 nucleotides are TGCGCCAGCAGTCGGACGGCTAGCGAGTCCTACAATGAGCAGTTCTTC. This encodes CASSRTASESYNEQFF.

Only a few counts were recorded for this clone. The rearrangement joins TRBV30 to TRBJ1-2, with D possibly TRBD1 on 5 matching bases. Germline V CDR1 and CDR2: GTSNPN, SVGIG (reference sequence). Deletions cut 4 bases from V and 6 bases from J, with 15 bases between. CDR3 length equals 13 residues. CDR3 nucleotide sequence: TGTGCCTGGACCGACGATGGGGGGGATGGCTACACCTTC. Translation: CAWTDDGGDGYTF.

This clone came up once. The rearrangement uses TRBV5-1 and TRBJ2-1, with D hard to call. The CDR3 length is 15 residues. Per the germline V gene, CDR1 is SGHRS and CDR2 is YFSETQ. V was shortened by 0 bases and J by 6 bases, with 13 bases between the two germline ends. DNA of the CDR3: TGCGCCAGCAGCTTGGGATCGACTTGGGGCAATGAGCAGTTCTTC. Its protein product is CASSLGSTWGNEQFF.

In this sample, this clone turned up once. The chain uses TRBV6-2 or TRBV6-3 and TRBJ2-7; TRBD1 agrees at 7 bases. The CDR3 length is 15 residues. Trimming cost V 4 bases and J 0 bases; bases outside gene matches: 6. Germline CDR1 reads MNHEY; CDR2 reads SVGEGT. The CDR3: CASSSDRQSSYEQYF. In nucleotides, the CDR3 is TGTGCCAGCAGTTCGGACAGGCAAAGCTCCTACGAGCAGTACTTC.

This chain links TRBV28 with TRBJ1-2; D possibly corresponds to TRBD1 (6 bases). The V end lost 8 bases, the J end lost 0 bases, and 10 bases lay between the germline ends. The CDR3 extends over 13 amino acids. CDR1 MDHEN and CDR2 SYDVKM come from the germline V gene. The chain's CDR3 is CASFQGPNYGYTF. CDR3 nucleotides: TGTGCCAGCTTCCAGGGGCCTAACTATGGCTACACCTTC.

The chain links TRBV7-9 to TRBJ2-5; 7 bases align to TRBD1. Per germline, CDR1 SEHNR and CDR2 FQNEAQ (reference sequence). V trimming: 2 bases; J trimming: 1 base; junction bases outside the gene matches: 7. This CDR3 is 16 amino acids long. The CDR3 region has the DNA TGTGCCAGCAGCTTATACCTGGGGACAGTCCAAGAGACCCAGTACTTC. This gives the protein CASSLYLGTVQETQYF.